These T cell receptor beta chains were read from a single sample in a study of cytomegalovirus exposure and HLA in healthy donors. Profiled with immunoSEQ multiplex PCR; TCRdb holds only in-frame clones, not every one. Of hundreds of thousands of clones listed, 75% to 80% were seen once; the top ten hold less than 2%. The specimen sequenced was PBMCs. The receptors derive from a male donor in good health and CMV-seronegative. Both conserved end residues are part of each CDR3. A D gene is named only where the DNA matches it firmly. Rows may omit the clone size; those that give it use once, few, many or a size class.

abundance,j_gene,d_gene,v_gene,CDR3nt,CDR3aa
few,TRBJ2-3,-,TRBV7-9,TGTGCCAGCTTTGGGAGCGATACGCAGTATTTT,CASFGSDTQYF
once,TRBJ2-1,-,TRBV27,TGTGCCAGCAGTTTATTCCGGGCCTACAATGAGCAGTTCTTC,CASSLFRAYNEQFF
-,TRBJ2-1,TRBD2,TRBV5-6,TGTGCCAGCAGCCGGCCTCTAGCGGCCTCCTACAATGAGCAGTTCTTC,CASSRPLAASYNEQFF
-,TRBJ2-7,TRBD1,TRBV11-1,TGTGCCAGCAGCTTAGGGACAGGGGGCTACGAGCAGTACTTC,CASSLGTGGYEQYF
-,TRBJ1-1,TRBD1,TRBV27,TGTGCCAGCAGTCTCTGGACAGGAGGGAACACTGAAGCTTTCTTT,CASSLWTGGNTEAFF
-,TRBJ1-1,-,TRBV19,TGTGCCAGCACAATTTTACAGGAAAACACTGAAGCTTTCTTT,CASTILQENTEAFF
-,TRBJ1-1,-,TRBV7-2,TGTGCCAGCAGCACCCCTCAACAGAACACTGAAGCTTTCTTT,CASSTPQQNTEAFF
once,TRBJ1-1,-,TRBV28,TGTGCCAGCAGCCCGGGAGAGAACACTGAAGCTTTCTTT,CASSPGENTEAFF
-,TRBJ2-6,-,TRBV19,TGTGCCAGTCTATCCCCTGGGGCCAACGTCCTGACTTTC,CASLSPGANVLTF
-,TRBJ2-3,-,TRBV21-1,TGTGCCAGCAGCGCGAAGGACAGGGATAGGTCGGATACGCAGTATTTT,CASSAKDRDRSDTQYF
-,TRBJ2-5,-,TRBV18,TGTGCCAGCCCACCTCAGGGTCGGTGGGAAGAGACCCAGTACTTC,CASPPQGRWEETQYF
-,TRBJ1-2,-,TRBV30,TGTGCCTGGAGTGTGGTGGAGCCAGGCTACACCTTC,CAWSVVEPGYTF
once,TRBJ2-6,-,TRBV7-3,TGTGCCAGCAGGCGGATCGGCAGGGCTGGGGCCAACGTCCTGACTTTC,CASRRIGRAGANVLTF
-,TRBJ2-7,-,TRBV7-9,TGTGCCAGCAGCTTAGGGGGGGTTGGGGGTGCCTCCTACGAGCAGTACTTC,CASSLGGVGGASYEQYF
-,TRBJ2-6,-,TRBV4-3,TGCGCCAGCAGCCAGACACTAGCCAGATCTGGGGCCAACGTCCTGACTTTC,CASSQTLARSGANVLTF
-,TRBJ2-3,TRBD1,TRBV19,TGTGCCAGTAGTCGGGATCTTGGACAGGGCACAGATACGCAGTATTTT,CASSRDLGQGTDTQYF